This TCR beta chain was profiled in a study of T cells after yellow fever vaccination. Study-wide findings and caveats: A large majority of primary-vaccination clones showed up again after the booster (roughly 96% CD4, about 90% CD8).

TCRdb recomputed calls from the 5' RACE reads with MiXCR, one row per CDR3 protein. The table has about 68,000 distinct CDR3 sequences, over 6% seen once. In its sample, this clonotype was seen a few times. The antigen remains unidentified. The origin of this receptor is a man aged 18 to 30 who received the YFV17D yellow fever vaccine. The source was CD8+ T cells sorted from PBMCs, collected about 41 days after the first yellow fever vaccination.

The chain's CDR3 is CASSYGSPQHF. CDR3 coding DNA: TGTGCCAGCAGTTATGGATCTCCCCAGCATTTT. The chain employs TRBV12-3 or TRBV12-4 and TRBJ1-5, with D hard to call. The ends were cut back, 4 bases at V and 10 bases at J, with 8 bases in the middle. This CDR3 is 11 amino acids long.